This TCR beta chain derives from a study of blood T cells in healthy people across ages. Study-wide results and caveats: PBMCs left unsorted prevented a conclusive naive versus antigen-experienced comparison.

This clonotype has only a few counts. What it binds is not known. The use of a sample-barcoded 5' primer and a J-beta primer mix characterized a second PCR of 7 to 11 cycles. Unique molecular identifiers of 12 random nucleotides labeled each cDNA. From each sample, at least 3 million paired-end reads containing CDR3 were obtained. TCRdb fed the 5' RACE reads into MiXCR, producing one record per CDR3 protein. The repertoire holds 1.4 million or so distinct CDR3 sequences, with under 55% as singletons. V lost 3 bases and J 0 bases, leaving 5 bases between the germline ends. This CDR3 is 12 amino acids long. Germline values: CDR1 DFQATT, CDR2 SNEGSKA (reference sequence).

Sequences were obtained from blood. The receptor comes from a young woman in good health. V is TRBV20-1 and J is TRBJ2-5, with unresolved D. This chain's CDR3 is CSARIYQETQYF. As DNA, the CDR3 is TGCAGTGCTAGGATTTACCAAGAGACCCAGTACTTC.